This record concerns one TCR beta chain sequence. What this receptor recognizes is not known. One end of the junction is discordant with germline, which a read error may explain. CDR1 and CDR2 are read off the germline V gene as SGHVS and FNYEAQ. From the cysteine through the phenylalanine, the CDR3 covers 15 amino acids. Kept here is only the CDR3 DNA, which spans 45 bases and is read in frame from base 1. This sample stems from a study of CDR3 diversity in severe acne (dated by TCRdb to about 2019). Libraries were made using PCR. The sample was run on an Illumina HiSeq 2000. TCRdb trimmed public reads at Q25 via fastp, called clones via MiXCR and kept in-frame beta chains. Each entry merges the rows of one CDR3 protein and shows their most common DNA and genes. The sample table lists more than 85,000 distinct CDR3 sequences, roughly half of them with a count of one. Around 9.1% of the sample goes to the ten largest clones.

This sequence uses TRBV7-6 and TRBJ2-2; a tentative D call is TRBD2 (5 bases match). Sample: blood. The sequence was collected from a male donor in good health, serving as a control. The sequenced DNA is TGTGCCAACAGCTTGGATACTTCGAACACCGGGGAACAGTTTTTT. It codes for CANSLDTSNTGEQFF.